This record covers a single T cell receptor (beta chain). Its antigen remains unknown. A much larger clone lies a single base off, so this may be a read error. This sample is part of a study of CD8 T cells in ankylosing spondylitis. CDR1 is SGHRS, CDR2 YFSETQ, per germline. This CDR3 is built from 14 residues. Overall study results and limits: Reportedly, significant enrichment of disease-linked clones occurred in matched ankylosing spondylitis synovial fluid.

TCRdb reprocessed the 5' RACE reads via MiXCR and lists one record per CDR3 protein. Altogether 250,000 or so distinct CDR3 sequences are present, roughly a quarter being singletons, with the ten largest covering 0.61%. The clonotype comes from a male donor with ankylosing spondylitis or in good health (not recorded which). V is TRBV5-1 and J is TRBJ2-7; perhaps TRBD1 as D (6 bases). The sample comprised blood, either unsorted or a sorted T cell fraction (not recorded which). CDR3 amino acids: CASSLTGGPYEHYF. CDR3 DNA: TGCGCCAGCAGCTTGACTGGGGGCCCCTACGAGCATTACTTC.